A single T cell receptor beta chain is shown here with its context. This specimen comes from a study of blood T cell repertoires in COVID-19. On the study more broadly: T cells, B-cell-depleted T cells, or PBMCs supplied cDNA or gDNA.

In the original analysis: By means of reference gene primer amplification, nucleated cell counts were estimated. The protocol was immunoSEQ multiplex PCR, while the TCRdb copy is restricted to in-frame clones and leaves out a portion. That table supplies the V and J calls and clone size; D and trimming were determined from the DNA. Of approximately 100,000 clones listed, roughly 90% are singletons. V lost 1 base to trimming and J lost 4 bases, with 14 bases between them. The CDR3 totals 16 residues. In germline, CDR1 is KGHSH, CDR2 LQKENI. This chain uses TRBV18 with TRBJ2-1; D perhaps matches TRBD1 (5 bases). Sequenced: peripheral blood. The receptor's source is a human donor with COVID-19, enrolled during active disease. The donor label of this sample is uncertain. The CDR3 loop reads CASSPLPMAGYNEQFF. CDR3 coding DNA: TGTGCCAGCTCACCACTCCCCATGGCAGGGTACAATGAGCAGTTCTTC.